This T cell receptor beta chain was sequenced in a study of neurological immune-mediated disorders. Study results and limitations: Subjects shared no identical expanded-clone CDR3 amino acid sequences, suggesting private TCR-beta repertoires in all groups.

CDR3 size: 14 residues. Trimming took 0 bases from V and 7 from J, leaving 15 bases between them. Germline values: CDR1 DFQATT, CDR2 SNEGSKA (reference sequence). This clonotype was recorded at least ten times. Its cognate antigen is unknown. Time point meaning: longitudinal time-point 1 (baseline). Healthy control participants comprised blood bank volunteers in Maryland, USA. The cDNA came from 5'RACE with 10-nucleotide random UMIs. TCRdb re-called the 5' RACE reads through MiXCR, storing one row per CDR3 protein. Of tens of thousands of distinct CDR3 sequences listed, about 10% are singletons. The chain uses TRBV20-1 and TRBJ1-1; unclear D gene. The sample taken for sequencing was PBMCs. The sequence derives from a man younger than 45 in good health. The CDR3 nucleotides read TGCAGTGCTAGAGAGGAGCCCGACCGGGGTGAAGCTTTCTTT. It translates to CSAREEPDRGEAFF.